This T cell receptor beta chain comes out of a study of blood T cell repertoires in COVID-19. Overall study: Sites in the United States, Italy and Spain provided acute and convalescent COVID-19 samples. T cells, B-cell-depleted T cells, or PBMCs supplied cDNA or gDNA.

The CDR3 covers 12 residues. Germline assignment: CDR1 SGHTA and CDR2 FQGNSA. V lost 6 bases and J lost 5, with 10 bases in between. Per the original data handling: Reference gene primer amplification gave nucleated cell count estimates. Using immunoSEQ multiplex PCR, the repertoire was profiled, and TCRdb retains in-frame clones only, with some absent. D and trimming were read from the DNA, whereas the V and J calls and clone size are those reported in that table. The sample consists of roughly 38,000 clones, approximately 81% of them appearing once. The origin of this receptor is a man aged 80 or over with active or convalescent COVID-19. Sequencing used peripheral blood. The chain has TRBV7-2 and TRBJ1-1; a weak D match, TRBD1 (6 bases). The CDR3 loop reads CASRKQGTEAFF. In nucleotides, the CDR3 is TGTGCCAGCAGAAAACAGGGAACTGAAGCTTTCTTT.